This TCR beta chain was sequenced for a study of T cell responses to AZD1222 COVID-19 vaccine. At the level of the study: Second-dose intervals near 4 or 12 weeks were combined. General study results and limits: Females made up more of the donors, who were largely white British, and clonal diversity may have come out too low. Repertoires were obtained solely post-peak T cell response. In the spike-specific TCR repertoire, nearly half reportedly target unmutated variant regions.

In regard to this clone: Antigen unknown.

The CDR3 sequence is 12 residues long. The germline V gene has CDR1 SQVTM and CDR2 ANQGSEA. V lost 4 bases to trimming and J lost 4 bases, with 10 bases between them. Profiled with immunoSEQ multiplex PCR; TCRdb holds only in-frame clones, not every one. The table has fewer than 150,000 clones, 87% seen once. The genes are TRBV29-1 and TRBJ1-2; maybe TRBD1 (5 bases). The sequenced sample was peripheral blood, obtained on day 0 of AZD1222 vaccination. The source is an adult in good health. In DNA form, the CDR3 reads TGCAGCGTTGTTGGACAAGGCTATGGCTACACCTTC. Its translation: CSVVGQGYGYTF.